This T cell receptor beta chain was found in a study of blood T cell repertoires in COVID-19. Study-level background: The United States, Italy and Spain were the sources of the acute and convalescent COVID-19 samples. T cells, B-cell-depleted T cells, or PBMCs supplied cDNA or gDNA.

Per the original methods: From reference gene primer amplification, estimates of nucleated cell counts were derived. Sequenced by immunoSEQ multiplex PCR; TCRdb stores in-frame clones only, minus some. V and J calls and clone size come straight from that table; D and trimming were deduced from the DNA. The data contain around 250,000 clones, roughly 88% of them singletons. The CDR3 totals 14 residues. Trimming shortened V by 0 bases and J by 5 bases, and 11 bases separated the two germline ends. Germline loops: CDR1 SGHRS, CDR2 YFSETQ. The TCR was taken from a human donor in a cohort sampled during active COVID-19. V usage is TRBV5-1 and J usage is TRBJ1-2; the D gene is possibly TRBD1 (5 bases). Sequenced material: peripheral blood. Here the CDR3 reads CASSLDRSSYGYTF. As DNA, the CDR3 is TGCGCCAGCAGCTTGGACAGGTCTAGTTATGGCTACACCTTC.